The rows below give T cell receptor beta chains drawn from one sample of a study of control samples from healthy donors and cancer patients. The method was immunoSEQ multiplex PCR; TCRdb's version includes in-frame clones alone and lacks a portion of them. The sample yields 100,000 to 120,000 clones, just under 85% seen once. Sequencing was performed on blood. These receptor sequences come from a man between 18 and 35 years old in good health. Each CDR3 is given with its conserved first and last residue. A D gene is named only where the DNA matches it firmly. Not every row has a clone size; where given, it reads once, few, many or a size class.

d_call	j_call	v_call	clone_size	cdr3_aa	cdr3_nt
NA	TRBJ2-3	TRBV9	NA	CASSVDGGEVTDTQYF	TGTGCCAGCAGCGTAGACGGGGGCGAAGTAACAGATACGCAGTATTTT
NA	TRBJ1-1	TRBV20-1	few	CSAYRITEAFF	TGCAGTGCTTATAGGATAACTGAAGCTTTCTTT
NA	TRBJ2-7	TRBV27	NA	CASSYARGPSYEQYF	TGTGCCAGCAGTTATGCGAGGGGACCCTCCTACGAGCAGTACTTC
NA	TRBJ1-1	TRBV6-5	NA	CASSYLPGEPEAFF	TGTGCCAGCAGTTACCTTCCGGGGGAGCCTGAAGCTTTCTTT
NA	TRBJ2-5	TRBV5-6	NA	CASSLPVLRDGEGETQYF	TGTGCCAGCAGCTTGCCGGTACTCCGGGACGGAGAGGGGGAGACCCAGTACTTC
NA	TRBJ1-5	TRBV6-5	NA	CASRRAYNQPQHF	TGTGCCAGCAGGAGGGCTTACAATCAGCCCCAGCATTTT
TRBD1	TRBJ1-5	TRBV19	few	CASRGDRRGNQPQHF	TGTGCCAGTAGGGGGGACAGGAGAGGCAATCAGCCCCAGCATTTT
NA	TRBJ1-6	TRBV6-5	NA	CASDNRETYNSPLHF	TGTGCCAGCGATAACAGGGAGACCTATAATTCACCCCTCCACTTT
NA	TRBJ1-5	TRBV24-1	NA	CATSDSQPGHGWEPQHF	TGTGCCACCAGTGATTCCCAACCGGGACACGGATGGGAGCCCCAGCATTTT
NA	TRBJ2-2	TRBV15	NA	CATSRDPGFGTGELFF	TGTGCCACCAGCAGAGATCCAGGGTTCGGCACCGGGGAGCTGTTTTTT
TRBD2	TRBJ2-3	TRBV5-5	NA	CASSSLERGGLRVLDTQYF	TGTGCCAGCAGCTCCCTGGAGCGGGGGGGCCTTCGTGTTTTAGATACGCAGTATTTT
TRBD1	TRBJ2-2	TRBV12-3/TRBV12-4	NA	CASTKGDSRELFF	TGTGCCAGCACCAAGGGGGACAGCCGGGAGCTGTTTTTT
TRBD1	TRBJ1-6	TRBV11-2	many	CASSLLGQGNSPLHF	TGTGCCAGCAGCTTATTGGGACAGGGCAATTCACCCCTCCACTTT
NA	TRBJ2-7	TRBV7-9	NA	CASSSSFREEQYF	TGTGCCAGCAGCTCCTCCTTTAGGGAGGAGCAGTACTTC
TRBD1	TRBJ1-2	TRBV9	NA	CASSAGGQPLGYGYTF	TGTGCCAGCAGCGCCGGGGGACAGCCCCTTGGCTATGGCTACACCTTC
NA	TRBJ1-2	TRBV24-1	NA	CATSDAGNAYGYTF	TGTGCCACCAGTGACGCAGGGAACGCCTATGGCTACACCTTC
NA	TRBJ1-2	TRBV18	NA	CASSPSPGLRDGYTF	TGTGCCAGCTCACCGTCCCCCGGCCTCAGAGATGGCTACACCTTC
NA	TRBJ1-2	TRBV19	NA	CASSRPLINYGYTF	TGTGCCAGTAGCCGCCCACTGATAAACTATGGCTACACCTTC
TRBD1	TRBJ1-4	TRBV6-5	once	CASSRGWGEKLFF	TGTGCCAGCAGCAGGGGGTGGGGTGAAAAACTGTTTTTT
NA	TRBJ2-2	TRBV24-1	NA	CATSDLAGTGELFF	TGTGCCACCAGTGATTTGGCCGGAACCGGGGAGCTGTTTTTT
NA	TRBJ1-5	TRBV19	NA	CASKDFNYNQPQHF	TGTGCCAGTAAAGATTTTAACTATAATCAGCCCCAGCATTTT
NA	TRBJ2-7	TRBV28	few	CASSLSGKRYQYF	TGTGCCAGCAGTTTATCGGGGAAAAGGTACCAGTACTTC
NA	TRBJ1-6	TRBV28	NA	CASKSVLRTANSPLHF	TGTGCCAGCAAGTCTGTGTTGAGGACAGCGAATTCACCCCTCCACTTT
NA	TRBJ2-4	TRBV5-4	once	CASSASGVPKNIQYF	TGTGCCAGCAGCGCTTCTGGGGTACCCAAAAACATTCAGTACTTC
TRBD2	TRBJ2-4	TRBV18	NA	CASSPRSGKTKNIQYF	TGTGCCAGCTCACCACGGAGCGGGAAAACCAAAAACATTCAGTACTTC